Sequencing of this T cell receptor (beta chain) was carried out in a study of prognosis after radiotherapy for stage I lung cancer. Amplification of TCR beta CDR3 from genomic DNA used two-round multiplex PCR. Primers (each specific to one TRBV or TRBJ gene) were used in first-round PCR. TCRdb re-derived calls from the multiplex PCR reads in MiXCR, one entry per CDR3 protein. Among about 19,000 distinct CDR3 sequences listed, 40% to 55% were seen once. With 0 bases clipped from V and 10 bases from J, the junction kept 1 base outside the gene matches. From germline, CDR1 is SGHRS and CDR2 YFSETQ. CDR3 size: 12 residues.

The material was PBMCs, obtained before or after stereotactic body radiation therapy (not recorded which). The chain couples TRBV5-1 to TRBJ2-3, with 8 nucleotides matching TRBD1. The clonotype was recovered from a donor over 45 with non-small cell lung cancer. The CDR3 region is CASSLEGQAQYF. Written as DNA, the CDR3 is TGCGCCAGCAGCTTGGAGGGACAGGCGCAGTATTTT.